A single sample is the source of the 6 T cell receptor beta chains below, sequenced in a study of blood T cell repertoires in COVID-19. Only in-frame clones appear in the TCRdb table, and some are missing; sequencing was by immunoSEQ multiplex PCR. The table records about 290,000 clones, about nine tenths of them present only once. Sequencing was performed on PBMCs or T cells enriched from blood (not recorded which). Every receptor here comes from a middle-aged woman who had recovered from COVID-19.

J is TRBJ2-1 and V is TRBV5-1; 7 positions match TRBD2. From germline, CDR1 is SGHRS and CDR2 YFSETQ. The CDR3 sequence is 14 residues long. The trim removed 4 bases at V and 8 bases at J, leaving 9 bases unmatched. Here the CDR3 reads CASSPGTGGDEQFF. As DNA, the CDR3 is TGCGCCAGCAGCCCCGGTACTGGGGGGGATGAGCAGTTCTTC.

The V gene is TRBV27, the J gene TRBJ1-4, with D possibly being TRBD1 (5 bases). The V end was cut by 5 bases, the J end by 5 bases, with 18 bases between. Germline V lookup: CDR1 MNHEY, CDR2 SMNVEV (reference sequence). The CDR3 covers 16 residues. CDR3 sequence: CASSPDGRRGNEKLFF. The CDR3 DNA follows: TGTGCCAGCAGTCCGGATGGGAGGAGGGGAAATGAAAAACTGTTTTTT. Full variable domain (outside the CDR3, taken from reference TRBV27 and TRBJ1-4): EAQVTQNPRYLITVTGKKLTVTCSQNMNHEYMSWYRQDPGLGLRQIYYSMNVEVTDKGDVPEGYKVSRKEKRNFPLILESPSPNQTSLYFCASSPDGRRGNEKLFFGSGTQLSVL.

The V and J genes are TRBV5-1 and TRBJ1-1; 7 nucleotides agree with TRBD1. V lost 4 bases and J lost 1; bases outside the gene matches: 10. Per the germline V gene, CDR1 is SGHRS and CDR2 is YFSETQ. There are 16 residues in the CDR3. This CDR3 is CASSPTGAGGNTEAFF. The CDR3 DNA reads as TGCGCCAGCAGCCCTACAGGGGCAGGTGGGAACACTGAAGCTTTCTTT.

The rearrangement uses TRBV15 and TRBJ1-2; 7 nucleotides agree with TRBD1. Trimming took 0 bases from V and 7 from J; bases not matched to a gene: 8. CDR3 length: 15 amino acids. From germline, CDR1 is LNHNV and CDR2 YYDKDF (reference sequence). CDR3 DNA sequence: TGTGCCACCAGCAGAGAAAAGGGGGCACCGAGTGGCTACACCTTC. It is translated as CATSREKGAPSGYTF.

This rearrangement joins TRBV5-1 to TRBJ1-3; perhaps TRBD1 as D (5 bases). This CDR3 has 16 residues. Trimming removed 4 bases at V and 1 base at J, with 15 bases between. In germline, CDR1 is SGHRS, CDR2 YFSETQ. CDR3 coding DNA: TGCGCCAGCAGCCCTAAAATTCAGGGATCTGGAAACACCATATATTTT. Protein product: CASSPKIQGSGNTIYF. Full variable domain (rest looked up from reference TRBV5-1 and TRBJ1-3): KAGVTQTPRYLIKTRGQQVTLSCSPISGHRSVSWYQQTPGQGLQFLFEYFSETQRNKGNFPGRFSGRQFSNSRSEMNVSTLELGDSALYLCASSPKIQGSGNTIYFGEGSWLTVV.

The V and J genes are TRBV7-9 and TRBJ1-1; D gene uncertain. The V end lost 3 bases, the J end lost 1 base, and 6 bases lay between the germline ends. Germline CDR1 is SEHNR and CDR2 is FQNEAQ (reference sequence). The CDR3 is 13 residues long. For the CDR3, the DNA is TGTGCCAGCAGCTTTAACACGAACACTGAAGCTTTCTTT. Its translation is CASSFNTNTEAFF.